A selection of T cell receptor beta chains follows, all from one sample in a study of molecular identifiers for immune sequencing clone quantification. Via MiXCR, TCRdb re-called the PCR reads, giving one row per CDR3 protein. The sample shows around 320,000 distinct CDR3 sequences, 24% of them seen only once. Sequenced material: naive CD8+ T cells from blood, with Jurkat cell RNA spiked in. The origin of the receptors is a human donor in good health. Some libraries in this study had Jurkat cell RNA spiked in. CDR3s include the opening cysteine and the closing phenylalanine or tryptophan.

CDR3 protein: CASSPPTGRDTEAFF
J gene: TRBJ1-1
V gene: TRBV7-9

CDR3 protein: CASSFSYHATALAKNIQYF
J gene: TRBJ2-4
V gene: TRBV28

CDR3 protein: CASRDGTSAYNELFF
J gene: TRBJ2-1
V gene: TRBV6-5

CDR3 protein: CASSAWGANTGELFF
J gene: TRBJ2-2
V gene: TRBV28

CDR3 protein: CASSFTGRELEKLFF
J gene: TRBJ1-4
V gene: TRBV7-9

CDR3 protein: CSVDRDTTDTQYF
J gene: TRBJ2-3
V gene: TRBV29-1

CDR3 protein: CASSQAEAHEQYF
J gene: TRBJ2-7
V gene: TRBV4-3

CDR3 protein: CASSPLGDSYEQYF
J gene: TRBJ2-7
V gene: TRBV9

CDR3 protein: CASSLTGDNEKLFF
J gene: TRBJ1-4
V gene: TRBV7-6

CDR3 protein: CASSSARDSPTATQYF
J gene: TRBJ2-3
V gene: TRBV7-9

CDR3 protein: CASSLDTGVGYGYTF
J gene: TRBJ1-2
V gene: TRBV4-1

CDR3 protein: CSVEEGGTANYGYTF
J gene: TRBJ1-2
V gene: TRBV29-1

CDR3 protein: CASSLDGKVTEAFF
J gene: TRBJ1-1
V gene: TRBV12-3/TRBV12-4

CDR3 protein: CASSFLEGRETQYF
J gene: TRBJ2-5
V gene: TRBV12-3/TRBV12-4

CDR3 protein: CASSQDGGGGLAGGLEF
J gene: TRBJ2-5
V gene: TRBV4-1

CDR3 protein: CASSYRGLEPQHF
J gene: TRBJ1-5
V gene: TRBV6-5

CDR3 protein: CASSQPGLGVETQYF
J gene: TRBJ2-5
V gene: TRBV3-1

CDR3 protein: CASSQDWTDTQYF
J gene: TRBJ2-3
V gene: TRBV4-3

CDR3 protein: CASSPLDRGGGTGELFF
J gene: TRBJ2-2
V gene: TRBV7-2

CDR3 protein: CASSSLSYEQYF
J gene: TRBJ2-7
V gene: TRBV6-2/TRBV6-3

CDR3 protein: CASSVSTGPYEQYF
J gene: TRBJ2-7
V gene: TRBV7-2

CDR3 protein: CASRPPRTGGFAQYF
J gene: TRBJ2-7
V gene: TRBV4-3